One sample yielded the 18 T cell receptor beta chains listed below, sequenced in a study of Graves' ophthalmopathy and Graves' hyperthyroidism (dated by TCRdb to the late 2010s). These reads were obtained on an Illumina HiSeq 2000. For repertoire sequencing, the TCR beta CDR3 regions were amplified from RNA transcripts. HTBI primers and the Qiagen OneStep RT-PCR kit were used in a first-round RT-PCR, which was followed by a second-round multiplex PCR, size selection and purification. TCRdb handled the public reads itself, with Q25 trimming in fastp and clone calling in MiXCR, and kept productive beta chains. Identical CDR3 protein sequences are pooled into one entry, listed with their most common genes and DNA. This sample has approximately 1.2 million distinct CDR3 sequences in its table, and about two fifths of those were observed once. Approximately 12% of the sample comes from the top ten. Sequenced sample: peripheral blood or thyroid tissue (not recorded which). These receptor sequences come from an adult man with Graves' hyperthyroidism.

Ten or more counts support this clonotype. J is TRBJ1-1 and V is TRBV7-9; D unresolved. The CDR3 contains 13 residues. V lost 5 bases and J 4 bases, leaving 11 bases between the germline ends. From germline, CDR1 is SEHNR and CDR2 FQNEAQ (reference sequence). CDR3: CASSRHEVTEAFF. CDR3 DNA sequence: TGTGCCAGCAGCAGGCATGAAGTCACTGAAGCTTTCTTT.

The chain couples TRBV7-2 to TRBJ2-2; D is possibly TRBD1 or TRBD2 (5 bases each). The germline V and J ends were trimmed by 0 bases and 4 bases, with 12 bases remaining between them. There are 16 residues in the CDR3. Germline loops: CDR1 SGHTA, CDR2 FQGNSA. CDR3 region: CASSLANPGSTGELFF. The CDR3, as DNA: TGTGCCAGCAGCTTAGCTAATCCAGGGAGCACCGGGGAGCTGTTTTTT.

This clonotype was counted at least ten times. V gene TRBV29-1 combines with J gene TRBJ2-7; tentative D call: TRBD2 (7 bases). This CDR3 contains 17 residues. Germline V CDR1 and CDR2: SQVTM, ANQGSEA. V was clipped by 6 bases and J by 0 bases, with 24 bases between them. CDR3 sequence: CSVEEGGTETSSYEQYF. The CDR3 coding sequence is TGCAGCGTCGAGGAGGGGGGGACGGAGACCAGCTCCTACGAGCAGTACTTC.

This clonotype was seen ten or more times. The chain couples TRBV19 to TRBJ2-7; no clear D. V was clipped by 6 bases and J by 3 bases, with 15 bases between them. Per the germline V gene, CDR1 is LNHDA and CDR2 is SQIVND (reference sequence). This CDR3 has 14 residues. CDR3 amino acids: CASSTIGSNYEQYF. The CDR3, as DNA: TGTGCCAGTAGCACCATAGGCTCAAACTACGAGCAGTACTTC. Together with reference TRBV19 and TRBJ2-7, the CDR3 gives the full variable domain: DGGITQSPKYLFRKEGQNVTLSCEQNLNHDAMYWYRQDPGQGLRLIYYSQIVNDFQKGDIAEGYSVSREKKESFPLTVTSAQKNPTAFYLCASSTIGSNYEQYFGPGTRLTVT.

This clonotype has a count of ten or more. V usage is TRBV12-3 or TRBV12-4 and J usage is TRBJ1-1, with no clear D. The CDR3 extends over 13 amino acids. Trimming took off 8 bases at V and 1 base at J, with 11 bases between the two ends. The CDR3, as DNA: TGTGCCAGCTCCCGGGTCTCGAACACTGAAGCTTTCTTT. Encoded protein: CASSRVSNTEAFF.

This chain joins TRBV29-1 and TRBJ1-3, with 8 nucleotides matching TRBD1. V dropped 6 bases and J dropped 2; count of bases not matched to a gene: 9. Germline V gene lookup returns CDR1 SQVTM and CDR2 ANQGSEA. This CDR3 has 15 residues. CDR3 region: CSVNQGAFPGNTIYF. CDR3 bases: TGCAGCGTGAATCAGGGGGCCTTCCCTGGAAACACCATATATTTT. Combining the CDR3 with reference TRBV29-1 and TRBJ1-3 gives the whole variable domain SAVISQKPSRDICQRGTSLTIQCQVDSQVTMMFWYRQQPGQSLTLIATANQGSEATYESGFVIDKFPISRPNLTFSTLTVSNMSPEDSSIYLCSVNQGAFPGNTIYFGEGSWLTVV.

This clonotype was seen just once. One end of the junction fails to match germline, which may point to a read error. Here the CDR3 DNA reads TGTGCCAGCAGCAACTGGAAATTCTCTGGGGCCAACGTCCCGACTTTC. This gives the protein CASSNWKFSGANVPTF. The chain uses TRBV27 and TRBJ2-6, with D possibly being TRBD1 (5 bases). This CDR3 has 16 amino acids. Germline CDR1 is MNHEY and CDR2 is SMNVEV (reference sequence).

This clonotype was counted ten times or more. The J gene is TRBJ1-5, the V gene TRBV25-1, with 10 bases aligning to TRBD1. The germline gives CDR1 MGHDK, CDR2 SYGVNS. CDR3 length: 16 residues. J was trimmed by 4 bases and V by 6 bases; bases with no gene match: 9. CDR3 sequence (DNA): TGTGCCAGCAGCGGACCCGGGACAGGGGTGAATCAGCCCCAGCATTTT. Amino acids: CASSGPGTGVNQPQHF.

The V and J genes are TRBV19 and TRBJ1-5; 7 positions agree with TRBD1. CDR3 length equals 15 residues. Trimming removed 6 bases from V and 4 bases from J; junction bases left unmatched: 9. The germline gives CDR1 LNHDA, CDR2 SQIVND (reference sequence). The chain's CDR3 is CASRADRAGNQPQHF. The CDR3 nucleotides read TGTGCCAGTAGGGCCGACAGGGCGGGAAATCAGCCCCAGCATTTT.

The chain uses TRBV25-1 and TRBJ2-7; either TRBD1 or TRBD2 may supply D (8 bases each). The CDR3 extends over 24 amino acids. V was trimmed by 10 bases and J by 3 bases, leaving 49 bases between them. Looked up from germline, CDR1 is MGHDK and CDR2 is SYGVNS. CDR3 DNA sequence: TGTGCCAACCCTAGGCTAGCCGGGAGGGTCCGGACAGGGATTTCCCCCGCCCGCCTCTACGAGCAGTACTTC. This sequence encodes CANPRLAGRVRTGISPARLYEQYF.

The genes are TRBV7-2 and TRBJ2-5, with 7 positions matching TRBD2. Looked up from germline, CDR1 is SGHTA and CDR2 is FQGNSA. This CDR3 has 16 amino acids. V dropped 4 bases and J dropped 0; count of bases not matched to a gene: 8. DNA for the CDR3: TGTGCCAGCAGCTCTCAGGGAGGGAGGGACCAAGAGACCCAGTACTTC. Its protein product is CASSSQGGRDQETQYF. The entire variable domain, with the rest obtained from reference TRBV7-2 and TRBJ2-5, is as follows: GAGVSQSPSNKVTEKGKDVELRCDPISGHTALYWYRQSLGQGLEFLIYFQGNSAPDKSGLPSDRFSAERTGGSVSTLTIQRTQQEDSAVYLCASSSQGGRDQETQYFGPGTRLLVL.

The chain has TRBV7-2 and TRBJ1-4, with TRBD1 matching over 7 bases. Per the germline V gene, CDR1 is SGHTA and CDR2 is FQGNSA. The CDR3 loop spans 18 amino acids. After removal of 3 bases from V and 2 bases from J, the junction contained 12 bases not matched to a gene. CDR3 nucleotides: TGTGCCAGCAGCTTGGCCCGCCAGGGGGGCAGTACTAATGAAAAACTGTTTTTT. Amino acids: CASSLARQGGSTNEKLFF.

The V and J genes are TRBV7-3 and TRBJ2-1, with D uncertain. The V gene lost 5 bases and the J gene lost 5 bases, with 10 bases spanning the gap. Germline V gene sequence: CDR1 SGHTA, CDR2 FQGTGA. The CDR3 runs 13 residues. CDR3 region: CASSVSWDNEQFF. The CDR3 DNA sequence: TGTGCCAGCAGCGTCAGCTGGGACAATGAGCAGTTCTTC.

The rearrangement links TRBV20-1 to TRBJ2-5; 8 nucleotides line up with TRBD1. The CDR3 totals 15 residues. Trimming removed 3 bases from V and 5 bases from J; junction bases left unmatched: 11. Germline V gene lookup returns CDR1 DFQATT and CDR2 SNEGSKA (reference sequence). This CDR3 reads CSASRPRGRGETQYF. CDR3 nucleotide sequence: TGCAGTGCTAGTCGTCCCAGGGGGCGTGGGGAGACCCAGTACTTC.

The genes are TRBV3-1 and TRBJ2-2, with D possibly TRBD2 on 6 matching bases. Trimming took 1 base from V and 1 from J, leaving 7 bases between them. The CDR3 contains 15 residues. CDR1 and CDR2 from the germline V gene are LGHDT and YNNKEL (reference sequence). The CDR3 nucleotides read TGTGCCAGCAGCCAAGGGAGGGTGAACACCGGGGAGCTGTTTTTT. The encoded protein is CASSQGRVNTGELFF.

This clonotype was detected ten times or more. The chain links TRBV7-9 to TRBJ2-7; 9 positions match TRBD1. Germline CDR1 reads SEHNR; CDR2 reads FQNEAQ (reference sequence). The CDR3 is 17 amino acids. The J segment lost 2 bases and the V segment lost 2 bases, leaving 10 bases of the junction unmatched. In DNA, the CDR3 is TGTGCCAGCAGCTTACGAGGGGACAGGGCTACACCCTACGAGCAGTACTTC. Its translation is CASSLRGDRATPYEQYF.

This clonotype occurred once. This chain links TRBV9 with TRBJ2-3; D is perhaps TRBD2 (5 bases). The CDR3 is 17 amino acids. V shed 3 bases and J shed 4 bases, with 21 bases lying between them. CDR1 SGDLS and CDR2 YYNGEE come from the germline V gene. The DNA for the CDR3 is TGTGCCAGCAGCGCAAGTTTGCGGGTAGATCGGGCAGATACGCAGTATTTT. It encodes CASSASLRVDRADTQYF. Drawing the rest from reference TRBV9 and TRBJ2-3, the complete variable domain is DSGVTQTPKHLITATGQRVTLRCSPRSGDLSVYWYQQSLDQGLQFLIQYYNGEERAKGNILERFSAQQFPDLHSELNLSSLELGDSALYFCASSASLRVDRADTQYFGPGTRLTVL.

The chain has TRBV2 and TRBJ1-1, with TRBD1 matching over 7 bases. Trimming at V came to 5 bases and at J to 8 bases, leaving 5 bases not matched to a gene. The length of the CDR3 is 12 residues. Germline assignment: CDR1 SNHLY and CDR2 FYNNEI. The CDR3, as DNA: TGTGCCAGCAGTTCAGCGACAGGGGAAGCTTTCTTT. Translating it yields CASSSATGEAFF.